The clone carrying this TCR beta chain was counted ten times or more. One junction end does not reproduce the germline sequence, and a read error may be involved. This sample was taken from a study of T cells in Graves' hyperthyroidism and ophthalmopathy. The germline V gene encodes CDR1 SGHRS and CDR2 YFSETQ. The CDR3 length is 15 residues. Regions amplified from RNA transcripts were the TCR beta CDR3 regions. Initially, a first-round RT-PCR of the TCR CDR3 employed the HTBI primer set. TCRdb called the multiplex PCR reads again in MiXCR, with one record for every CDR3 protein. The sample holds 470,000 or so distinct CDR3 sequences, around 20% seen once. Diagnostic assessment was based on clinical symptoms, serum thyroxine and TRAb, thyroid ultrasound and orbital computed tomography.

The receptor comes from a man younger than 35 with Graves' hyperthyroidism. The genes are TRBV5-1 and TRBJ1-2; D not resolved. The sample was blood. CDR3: CANSFGPTAPYGYTF. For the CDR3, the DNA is TGCGCCAACAGCTTCGGGCCTACCGCACCCTATGGCTACACCTTC.